Below, 26 T cell receptor beta chains from the same sample are listed, as sequenced in a study of identical twins. TCRdb reprocessed the 5' RACE reads via MiXCR and lists one record per CDR3 protein. The data contain approximately 590,000 distinct CDR3 sequences, roughly 9.9% of them seen just once; the ten biggest clones take up more than 2.5%. Another study also made use of these data, one on yellow fever vaccine responses in identical twins.

The specimen sequenced was PBMCs. All receptors derive from a woman between 18 and 30 years old in good health.

Only a few counts were recorded for this clonotype. CDR3 loop: CASSFAGTLQETQYF. DNA for the CDR3: TGTGCCAGCAGTTTCGCCGGGACGTTGCAAGAGACCCAGTACTTC. This chain links TRBV12-3 or TRBV12-4 with TRBJ2-5; D assignment may be TRBD1 or TRBD2 (5 bases each). The CDR3 totals 15 residues. V dropped 3 bases and J dropped 2 bases, with 13 bases sitting between them.

The chain recombines TRBV7-7 with TRBJ2-2; TRBD2 matches at 7 bases. From germline, CDR1 is SSHAT and CDR2 FNYEAQ (reference sequence). The CDR3 totals 14 residues. The CDR3 protein is CASRTSGTTGELFF. CDR3 coding DNA: TGTGCTAGCCGGACTAGTGGTACCACCGGGGAGCTGTTTTTT. Variable domain in full (rest from reference TRBV7-7 and TRBJ2-2): GAGVSQSPRYKVTKRGQDVTLRCDPISSHATLYWYQQALGQGPEFLTYFNYEAQPDKSGLPSDRFSAERPEGSISTLTIQRTEQRDSAMYRCASRTSGTTGELFFGEGSRLTVL.

This clonotype was observed a few times. The J gene is TRBJ2-7, the V gene TRBV11-3; possibly TRBD1 for D (6 bases). The V gene's germline CDR1 is SGHNT and CDR2 YENEEA. The CDR3 consists of 16 residues. V was shortened by 4 bases and J by 1 base, with 17 bases between the two germline ends. The CDR3: CASSSLLRDTSYEQYF. Written as DNA, the CDR3 is TGTGCCAGCAGCTCCCTACTCCGGGACACATCCTACGAGCAGTACTTC.

This chain joins TRBV2 and TRBJ1-5, with D hard to call. Germline lookup yields CDR1 SNHLY and CDR2 FYNNEI. The CDR3 length is 13 residues. The V gene lost 5 bases and the J gene lost 4 bases, with 9 bases spanning the gap. Written as DNA, the CDR3 is TGTGCCAGCAGTAGAATGGGGAATCAGCCCCAGCATTTT. This sequence encodes CASSRMGNQPQHF.

This clonotype was seen only a few times. The V call is TRBV3-1, the J call TRBJ2-3, with D possibly being TRBD1 (6 bases). The CDR3 is made up of 16 amino acids. Germline CDR1 LGHDT, CDR2 YNNKEL (reference sequence). V gave up 4 bases and J gave up 1 base, with 15 bases separating them. CDR3 DNA sequence: TGTGCCAGCAGCCCCTTGACAGGTGGCGGCACAGATACGCAGTATTTT. Its translation is CASSPLTGGGTDTQYF.

This clonotype was recorded a few times. V is TRBV20-1 and J is TRBJ2-5; the match to TRBD2 covers 8 bases. Germline V gene lookup returns CDR1 DFQATT and CDR2 SNEGSKA (reference sequence). The CDR3 totals 14 residues. With V trimmed by 2 bases and J by 4 bases, 6 bases remained unmatched. The CDR3 DNA follows: TGCAGTGCTAGATCCTTCGGGAGGGGAGAGACCCAGTACTTC. Translation gives CSARSFGRGETQYF.

There are many counts of this clonotype. The rearrangement uses TRBV29-1 and TRBJ2-3; D remains unclear. There are 12 residues in the CDR3. V lost 3 bases and J lost 0, with 4 bases in between. Germline lookup yields CDR1 SQVTM and CDR2 ANQGSEA. This chain's CDR3 is CSVDESTDTQYF. The CDR3 region has the DNA TGCAGCGTTGATGAGAGCACAGATACGCAGTATTTT.

This clonotype came up a few times. This sequence joins TRBV6-1 and TRBJ2-7; 9 bases are shared with TRBD2. The trim removed 9 bases at V and 3 bases at J, leaving 9 bases unmatched. The CDR3 has 14 amino acids. Germline CDR1 MNHNS, CDR2 SASEGT. As DNA, the CDR3 is TGTGCCAGTCTTCCCGGCGGGGGGGACTACGAGCAGTACTTC. Residues: CASLPGGGDYEQYF.

V is TRBV12-3 or TRBV12-4 and J is TRBJ1-2, with D possibly TRBD1 on 6 matching bases. CDR3 length: 13 residues. V was cut by 6 bases and J by 1 base, with 9 bases left in between. CDR3 DNA: TGTGCCAGCAGAAGGACAGTTAACTATGGCTACACCTTC. Translated: CASRRTVNYGYTF.

This clonotype was seen ten or more times. The gene calls are TRBV12-5 and TRBJ2-7, with TRBD1 identical over 9 bases. Germline V gene sequence: CDR1 LGHNT, CDR2 FRNRAP. The length of the CDR3 is 15 residues. V was clipped by 7 bases and J by 1 base; unmatched bases: 8. The DNA for the CDR3 is TGTGCTAGTGCCACGGGACAGGGCATTTCCTACGAGCAGTACTTC. This encodes CASATGQGISYEQYF.

This clonotype was seen more than once but under ten times. The rearrangement uses TRBV9 and TRBJ2-1; 10 nucleotides align to TRBD2. J gave up 6 bases and V 4 bases, and 7 bases lay outside the gene matches. The CDR3 is 15 residues long. The V gene's germline CDR1 is SGDLS and CDR2 YYNGEE. The DNA of the CDR3 is TGTGCCAGCAGCCCCAGTAGCGGGGGGCCCAATGAGCAGTTCTTC. Protein sequence: CASSPSSGGPNEQFF.

The chain employs TRBV20-1 and TRBJ1-1; 8 bases fit TRBD1. The CDR3 has 13 amino acids. Per the germline V gene, CDR1 is DFQATT and CDR2 is SNEGSKA (reference sequence). V lost 6 bases to trimming and J lost 3 bases; unmatched junction nucleotides: 6. The CDR3: CSASRGRDTEAFF. The CDR3 nucleotides read TGCAGTGCGAGCAGGGGGCGGGACACTGAAGCTTTCTTT.

This clonotype has just a few counts. The chain couples TRBV4-1 to TRBJ2-1; 9 bases are a match to TRBD2. Germline V gives CDR1 MGHRA, CDR2 YSYEKL. V dropped 0 bases and J dropped 7; count of bases not matched to a gene: 10. The CDR3 runs to 17 residues. CDR3 residues: CASSQEWVGLAGNEQFF. In DNA form, the CDR3 reads TGCGCCAGCAGCCAAGAATGGGTTGGTCTAGCGGGGAATGAGCAGTTCTTC.

This clonotype was observed a few times. The chain has TRBV7-3 and TRBJ2-2, with TRBD2 matching 8 bases. Trimming took 0 bases from V and 7 from J; bases not matched to a gene: 7. This CDR3 has 16 amino acids. CDR1 and CDR2 (germline): SGHTA, FQGTGA. Here the CDR3 reads CASSLTPGGIFGELFF. The CDR3 coding sequence is TGTGCCAGCAGCTTAACTCCGGGGGGGATTTTCGGGGAGCTGTTTTTT.

This clonotype appeared many times. V usage is TRBV7-2 and J usage is TRBJ2-3, with a weak D call TRBD1 (5 bases). Trimming left V 1 base short and J 4 bases short, with 9 bases between. This CDR3 is built from 14 residues. The germline V gene has CDR1 SGHTA and CDR2 FQGNSA. CDR3 region: CASSLDWGADTQYF. CDR3 bases: TGTGCCAGCAGCTTAGATTGGGGCGCAGATACGCAGTATTTT.

This clonotype was observed a handful of times. For the CDR3, the DNA is TGCAGCGTTTCTGGGGGCACTGAAGCTTTCTTT. Translated: CSVSGGTEAFF. The chain couples TRBV29-1 to TRBJ1-1; possible D gene TRBD1, 5 bases. Germline-derived CDR1 and CDR2 are SQVTM and ANQGSEA. The CDR3 length is 11 residues. Trimming shortened V by 5 bases and J by 4 bases, and 8 bases separated the two germline ends.

V and J are TRBV11-3 and TRBJ2-7, with D tentatively TRBD1 (5 bases). This CDR3 contains 15 residues. Germline values: CDR1 SGHNT, CDR2 YENEEA. The V end lost 1 base, the J end lost 3 bases, and 13 bases lay between the germline ends. The chain's CDR3 is CASSLASGANYEQYF. The CDR3 bases are TGTGCCAGCAGCTTAGCGAGTGGGGCTAACTACGAGCAGTACTTC.

This clonotype has only a few counts. The chain employs TRBV12-3 or TRBV12-4 and TRBJ2-7; the match to TRBD2 covers 8 bases. Trimming cost V 3 bases and J 0 bases; bases outside gene matches: 4. The CDR3 consists of 15 residues. CDR3 nucleotides: TGTGCCAGCAGTTTCGGGGGGGCTTTCTCCTACGAGCAGTACTTC. It specifies CASSFGGAFSYEQYF.

This clonotype was seen ten or more times. The chain carries TRBV12-3 or TRBV12-4 and TRBJ2-3; D unresolved. The CDR3 loop spans 14 amino acids. The V gene lost 3 bases and the J gene lost 2 bases, with 9 bases spanning the gap. The CDR3 loop is CASSLNGDTDTQYF. In nucleotides, the CDR3 is TGTGCCAGCAGTTTGAACGGTGACACAGATACGCAGTATTTT.

This clonotype was counted ten times or more. The chain employs TRBV5-1 and TRBJ2-3; 8 nucleotides match TRBD2. Germline V gene lookup returns CDR1 SGHRS and CDR2 YFSETQ. V dropped 0 bases and J dropped 7; count of bases not matched to a gene: 13. The CDR3 loop spans 17 amino acids. CDR3 DNA sequence: TGCGCCAGCAGCTTGGGCACCAGCGGGAGTCAGCTCAATACGCAGTATTTT. Amino acid sequence: CASSLGTSGSQLNTQYF. The variable domain in full, completed from reference TRBV5-1 and TRBJ2-3, reads KAGVTQTPRYLIKTRGQQVTLSCSPISGHRSVSWYQQTPGQGLQFLFEYFSETQRNKGNFPGRFSGRQFSNSRSEMNVSTLELGDSALYLCASSLGTSGSQLNTQYFGPGTRLTVL.

The sample holds many counts of this clonotype. This chain joins TRBV5-1 and TRBJ2-7; the D gene is possibly TRBD2 (5 bases). V lost 2 bases and J 5 bases, leaving 14 bases between the germline ends. The CDR3 loop spans 14 amino acids. Looked up from germline, CDR1 is SGHRS and CDR2 is YFSETQ. CDR3 bases: TGCGCCAGCAGCTTCCGGGAAGTTTTTGACGAGCAGTACTTC. Residues: CASSFREVFDEQYF.

This clonotype turned up a few times. The chain carries TRBV3-1 and TRBJ2-2; D possibly matches TRBD1 or TRBD2 (5 bases each). The V end was cut by 5 bases, the J end by 4 bases, with 11 bases between. The CDR3 totals 14 residues. Germline values: CDR1 LGHDT, CDR2 YNNKEL (reference sequence). The CDR3 sequence: CASSSAGTTGELFF. CDR3 DNA sequence: TGTGCCAGCAGCTCGGCAGGGACCACCGGGGAGCTGTTTTTT.

V is TRBV7-2 and J is TRBJ2-7; D is uncertain. CDR3 length equals 14 residues. Per the germline V gene, CDR1 is SGHTA and CDR2 is FQGNSA. V lost 2 bases and J lost 3, with 11 bases in between. The CDR3 sequence: CASSLTRVGYEQYF. CDR3 DNA sequence: TGTGCCAGCAGCTTAACCCGGGTTGGCTACGAGCAGTACTTC. Full variable domain (missing parts from reference TRBV7-2 and TRBJ2-7): GAGVSQSPSNKVTEKGKDVELRCDPISGHTALYWYRQSLGQGLEFLIYFQGNSAPDKSGLPSDRFSAERTGGSVSTLTIQRTQQEDSAVYLCASSLTRVGYEQYFGPGTRLTVT.

The chain has TRBV6-2 or TRBV6-3 and TRBJ2-3; D is ambiguous. V dropped 6 bases and J dropped 2 bases, with 9 bases sitting between them. Germline-derived CDR1 and CDR2 are MNHEY and SVGEGT. CDR3 length equals 13 residues. CDR3 bases: TGTGCCAGCAGGTCAGGACCCACAGATACGCAGTATTTT. This sequence encodes CASRSGPTDTQYF.

This clonotype has a single count. CDR3 sequence: CASNQTLAPNTGELFF. CDR3 DNA: TGTGCCAGCAACCAAACACTAGCACCGAACACCGGGGAGCTGTTTTTT. The chain links TRBV6-1 to TRBJ2-2; TRBD2 might be the D (6 bases). This CDR3 has 16 residues. Trimming pared 7 bases from V and 0 bases from J, leaving 15 bases between. Germline assignment: CDR1 MNHNS and CDR2 SASEGT.

There are many counts of this clonotype. CDR3 coding DNA: TGTGCCAGCAGCCAAAAAGCGGGAGAGACTAATGAGCAGTTCTTC. This translates into CASSQKAGETNEQFF. This chain joins TRBV7-9 and TRBJ2-1; 8 bases map to TRBD2. Germline CDR1 reads SEHNR; CDR2 reads FQNEAQ (reference sequence). This CDR3 comprises 15 residues. The trim removed 5 bases at V and 7 bases at J, leaving 10 bases unmatched.